The 10 T cell receptor beta chains given below trace back to one sample, sequenced in a study of cytomegalovirus exposure and HLA in healthy donors (dated by TCRdb to about 2017). Receptor libraries were prepared by the immunoSEQ multiplex PCR assay. For the multiplex PCR, a mixture combining 60 forward primers for TCR Vbeta segments and 13 reverse primers for TCR Jbeta segments was used. The source is immuneACCESS, and TCRdb retained only in-frame sequences with V and J called. Part of the clones is not carried over; for the studies checked, unresolved V genes explain less than half of this, and the remainder is unexplained. The sample contains 180,000 or so clones, 75% of them found a single time. Roughly 7.8% of the sample is taken by the ten largest. Material: PBMCs. The source is a woman between 35 and 50 years old in good health and CMV-seropositive.

This clone was counted once. At one end the junction does not follow the germline gene, possibly because of a read error. The rearrangement joins TRBV7-9 to TRBJ2-7; the D is unclear. The germline V gene encodes CDR1 SEHNR and CDR2 FQNEAQ (reference sequence). This CDR3 is built from 15 residues. The DNA of the CDR3 is TGTTCCAGCAGTTCAGCTTTAGACACAACCTACGAGCAGTACTTC. It yields the protein CSSSSALDTTYEQYF.

The chain is built from TRBV20-1 and TRBJ1-1, with 7 nucleotides matching TRBD1. This CDR3 is 11 amino acids long. V gave up 5 bases and J gave up 8 bases; unmatched junction bases: 5. CDR1 is DFQATT and CDR2 is SNEGSKA in the germline V gene (reference sequence). The CDR3 spells CSAPDRVEAFF. The CDR3 DNA reads as TGCAGTGCTCCCGACAGGGTCGAAGCTTTCTTT.

The V gene is TRBV5-5, the J gene TRBJ2-5; D might be TRBD1 (6 bases). The germline V gene encodes CDR1 SGHKS and CDR2 YYEKEE (reference sequence). V gave up 4 bases and J gave up 3 bases, with 10 bases separating them. CDR3 length: 13 residues. The CDR3 is CASSHAGEETQYF. CDR3 bases: TGTGCCAGCAGCCACGCAGGGGAAGAGACCCAGTACTTC. Supplemented by reference TRBV5-5 and TRBJ2-5, the full variable domain reads DAGVTQSPTHLIKTRGQQVTLRCSPISGHKSVSWYQQVLGQGPQFIFQYYEKEERGRGNFPDRFSARQFPNYSSELNVNALLLGDSALYLCASSHAGEETQYFGPGTRLLVL.

A single count supports this clone. The CDR3 DNA sequence: TGTGCCAGCAGCTACGACAGTAACTATGGCTACACCTTC. It encodes CASSYDSNYGYTF. The rearrangement joins TRBV11-2 to TRBJ1-2; tentatively, D is TRBD1 (5 bases). The CDR3 is made up of 13 amino acids. Trimming took 4 bases from V and 1 from J, leaving 7 bases between them. The germline CDR1 and CDR2 sequences are SGHAT and FQNNGV.

The rearrangement joins TRBV14 to TRBJ2-7; 9 nucleotides match TRBD2. The junction had 12 bases not matched to a gene; V was cut back by 3 bases and J by 9 bases. The length of the CDR3 is 15 residues. CDR1 is SGHDN and CDR2 is FVKESK in the germline V gene. The CDR3 sequence is CASSQGLAGRGGQYF. CDR3 nucleotides: TGTGCCAGCAGCCAGGGTCTAGCGGGAAGAGGGGGGCAGTACTTC.

The J gene is TRBJ2-7, the V gene TRBV5-3; 7 bases are a match to TRBD1. TRBV5-3 is classed as an ORF, of uncertain function. CDR3 size: 14 residues. The ends lost 2 bases at V and 2 bases at J; junction bases unmatched: 4. CDR3 loop: CARSFRDRPYEQYF. The CDR3 coding sequence is TGTGCCAGAAGCTTCCGGGACAGACCCTACGAGCAGTACTTC.

In this sample, this clone turned up once. The rearrangement links TRBV28 to TRBJ2-1; 7 bases are a match to TRBD1. The CDR3 extends over 13 amino acids. Germline V lookup: CDR1 MDHEN, CDR2 SYDVKM. The V gene end was trimmed by 6 bases and the J gene end by 8 bases; junction bases not matched to a gene: 7. Here the CDR3 reads CASRGVGGHEQFF. The CDR3 nucleotides are TGTGCCAGCAGGGGGGTAGGGGGCCATGAGCAGTTCTTC. Full variable domain (rest looked up from reference TRBV28 and TRBJ2-1): DVKVTQSSRYLVKRTGEKVFLECVQDMDHENMFWYRQDPGLGLRLIYFSYDVKMKEKGDIPEGYSVSREKKERFSLILESASTNQTSMYLCASRGVGGHEQFFGPGTRLTVL.

A single count supports this clone. The chain combines TRBV7-3 with TRBJ1-1; TRBD1 might be the D (5 bases). This CDR3 contains 14 residues. The V gene's germline CDR1 is SGHTA and CDR2 FQGTGA. Trimming took off 0 bases at V and 5 bases at J, with 10 bases between the two ends. Here the CDR3 reads CASSLTGPETEAFF. CDR3 sequence (DNA): TGTGCCAGCAGCTTAACGGGGCCAGAAACTGAAGCTTTCTTT.

The sample holds a few counts of this clone. The CDR3, as DNA: TGTGCCATCAGCACCGGGACAGGGGGTGATACGCAGTATTTT. This gives the protein CAISTGTGGDTQYF. The J gene is TRBJ2-3, the V gene TRBV10-3; 11 bases align to TRBD1. Germline CDR1 is ENHRY and CDR2 is SYGVKD. This CDR3 is 14 amino acids long. With V trimmed by 6 bases and J by 6 bases, 5 bases remained unmatched.

The chain recombines TRBV7-2 with TRBJ2-1; 7 nucleotides line up with TRBD2. Trimming removed 4 bases from V and 5 bases from J; junction bases left unmatched: 8. Germline-derived CDR1 and CDR2 are SGHTA and FQGNSA. There are 15 residues in the CDR3. The CDR3 DNA reads as TGTGCCAGCAGCTCCACCGGGACTACCGACAATGAGCAGTTCTTC. Protein: CASSSTGTTDNEQFF. The full variable domain, with the rest looked up from reference TRBV7-2 and TRBJ2-1, is GAGVSQSPSNKVTEKGKDVELRCDPISGHTALYWYRQSLGQGLEFLIYFQGNSAPDKSGLPSDRFSAERTGGSVSTLTIQRTQQEDSAVYLCASSSTGTTDNEQFFGPGTRLTVL.